Presented here are 18 T cell receptor beta chains from one specimen sequenced in a study of blood T cell repertoires in COVID-19. The data were produced by immunoSEQ multiplex PCR, yet TCRdb's version contains in-frame clones alone and is incomplete. This sample has around 130,000 clones; more than 70% occur once, and the top ten carry roughly 3.9%. The sequenced sample was peripheral blood. The origin of the receptors is a man in his fifties or sixties with acute or convalescent COVID-19.

The chain combines TRBV9 with TRBJ2-2, with TRBD2 as a possible D gene (6 bases). In germline, CDR1 is SGDLS, CDR2 YYNGEE. V was trimmed by 3 bases and J by 4 bases, leaving 13 bases between them. The CDR3 runs 15 residues. The CDR3 DNA reads as TGTGCCAGCAGCGCTACATCCGGGGGCACCGGGGAGCTGTTTTTT. It specifies CASSATSGGTGELFF.

The V call is TRBV27, the J call TRBJ2-7, with 11 positions matching TRBD1. The V segment lost 5 bases and the J segment 7 bases; nucleotides outside the gene matches: 7. Germline V lookup: CDR1 MNHEY, CDR2 SMNVEV (reference sequence). This CDR3 is 14 amino acids long. CDR3 loop: CASSPGQGAREQYF. CDR3 bases: TGTGCCAGCAGTCCCGGACAGGGGGCTCGGGAGCAGTACTTC.

The table lists this clone with a count of one. J is TRBJ2-1 and V is TRBV19; 8 bases are a match to TRBD2. In germline, CDR1 is LNHDA, CDR2 SQIVND (reference sequence). The CDR3 has 15 amino acids. Trimming removed 6 bases from V and 4 bases from J; junction bases left unmatched: 8. In DNA, the CDR3 is TGTGCCAGTAGCCAGGGGACTAGTGCTTACAATGAGCAGTTCTTC. Amino acids: CASSQGTSAYNEQFF.

V usage is TRBV6-2 or TRBV6-3 and J usage is TRBJ1-5, with a possible D match to TRBD1 (5 bases). Trimming took 0 bases from V and 5 from J, leaving 11 bases between them. This CDR3 contains 15 residues. Germline V gene data show CDR1 as MNHEY and CDR2 as SVGEGT. This chain's CDR3 is CASSYSTRVYQPQHF. The CDR3 DNA follows: TGTGCCAGCAGTTACTCGACCAGGGTCTATCAGCCCCAGCATTTT.

The chain combines TRBV11-3 with TRBJ2-1; no firm D call. The V and J ends lost 0 bases and 11 bases respectively, with 11 bases between them. The CDR3 extends over 13 amino acids. The germline V gene has CDR1 SGHNT and CDR2 YENEEA. CDR3 nucleotides: TGTGCCAGCAGCTTAGACTACGCGAGGAAGCAGTTCTTC. Protein product: CASSLDYARKQFF.

This clone has a single count. The chain uses TRBV11-1 and TRBJ2-7, with 14 bases matching TRBD2. The germline V gene encodes CDR1 SGHAT and CDR2 FQDESV (reference sequence). The CDR3 runs 15 residues. V shed 3 bases, J shed 5 bases, and the junction held 3 bases outside the gene matches. The CDR3 DNA is TGTGCCAGCAGCTTCGGGACTAGCGGGAGCGACGAGCAGTACTTC. Translation gives CASSFGTSGSDEQYF.

The J gene is TRBJ2-7, the V gene TRBV18; D is undetermined. This CDR3 is built from 14 residues. Per the germline V gene, CDR1 is KGHSH and CDR2 is LQKENI. The V gene lost 6 bases and the J gene lost 4 bases, with 16 bases spanning the gap. CDR3 nucleotides: TGTGCCAGCTCCTCGGAGACCCAACGGTACGAGCAGTACTTC. Translation: CASSSETQRYEQYF.

This chain joins TRBV7-9 and TRBJ2-5; 8 bases map to TRBD1. After removal of 0 bases from V and 5 bases from J, the junction contained 11 bases not matched to a gene. The CDR3 extends over 17 amino acids. Per germline, CDR1 SEHNR and CDR2 FQNEAQ (reference sequence). Here the CDR3 reads CASSLAPGQGRGETQYF. Here the CDR3 DNA reads TGTGCCAGCAGCTTAGCCCCCGGACAGGGAAGGGGTGAGACCCAGTACTTC.

The rearrangement uses TRBV5-8 and TRBJ2-1; no clear D. The germline V and J ends were trimmed by 2 bases and 9 bases, with 9 bases remaining between them. This CDR3 comprises 12 residues. Per germline, CDR1 SGHTS and CDR2 YDEGEE. CDR3 DNA sequence: TGTGCCAGCAGCTTTCCGAACGGTGAGCAGTTCTTC. Its translation is CASSFPNGEQFF.

The chain couples TRBV14 to TRBJ1-6; no firm D call. Germline CDR1 SGHDN, CDR2 FVKESK. The CDR3 covers 15 residues. The V and J ends lost 0 bases and 7 bases respectively, with 10 bases between them. As DNA, the CDR3 is TGTGCCAGCAGCCAAGAATACCCGGAGAATTCACCCCTCCACTTT. Translating gives CASSQEYPENSPLHF. Together with reference TRBV14 and TRBJ1-6, the CDR3 gives the full variable domain: EAGVTQFPSHSVIEKGQTVTLRCDPISGHDNLYWYRRVMGKEIKFLLHFVKESKQDESGMPNNRFLAERTGGTYSTLKVQPAELEDSGVYFCASSQEYPENSPLHFGNGTRLTVT.

This clone came up a few times. The chain has TRBV7-9 and TRBJ2-7; 8 nucleotides align to TRBD2. Germline CDR1 is SEHNR and CDR2 is FQNEAQ (reference sequence). V shed 5 bases and J 7 bases; nucleotides not matched to a gene: 13. The CDR3 runs 15 residues. The DNA for the CDR3 is TGTGCCAGCAGCCCCACCGGGGGGGTGGCTGAGGAGCAGTACTTC. Its protein is CASSPTGGVAEEQYF.

The chain employs TRBV7-2 and TRBJ2-1, with a possible D match to TRBD2 (5 bases). CDR3 size: 17 residues. V was shortened by 1 base and J by 0 bases, with 13 bases between the two germline ends. CDR1 is SGHTA, CDR2 FQGNSA, per germline. Here the CDR3 reads CASSLVILAGSYNEQFF. DNA for the CDR3: TGTGCCAGCAGCTTAGTTATCCTAGCAGGCTCCTACAATGAGCAGTTCTTC.

The chain couples TRBV2 to TRBJ2-5; D is uncertain. CDR3 length: 12 residues. The germline gives CDR1 SNHLY, CDR2 FYNNEI. The V and J ends lost 8 bases and 3 bases respectively, with 10 bases between them. CDR3 nucleotides: TGTGCCAGCGGCGGCAGTAAAGAGACCCAGTACTTC. The encoded protein is CASGGSKETQYF.

V and J are TRBV5-1 and TRBJ1-2; D is ambiguous. Germline-derived CDR1 and CDR2 are SGHRS and YFSETQ. The CDR3 is 12 residues long. V lost 6 bases to trimming and J lost 5 bases, with 11 bases between them. The CDR3 nucleotides read TGCGCCAGCACCGACGGGGAATATGGCTACACCTTC. Translated, it gives CASTDGEYGYTF.

This clone was seen a single time. V and J are TRBV5-4 and TRBJ1-4; D remains ambiguous. V shed 4 bases and J shed 8 bases, with 15 bases lying between them. Germline lookup yields CDR1 SGHNT and CDR2 YYREEE (reference sequence). There are 14 residues in the CDR3. CDR3 nucleotides: TGTGCCAGCAGCGGTGCCCCCGGGGAGGAAAAACTGTTTTTT. Protein sequence: CASSGAPGEEKLFF.

The chain links TRBV27 to TRBJ1-1, with D perhaps TRBD1 (5 bases). V gave up 3 bases and J gave up 7 bases, with 12 bases separating them. CDR1 MNHEY and CDR2 SMNVEV come from the germline V gene (reference sequence). The CDR3 length is 13 residues. The DNA for the CDR3 is TGTGCCAGCAGTTTTTTGGGCGGGGGTGAAGCTTTCTTT. It yields the protein CASSFLGGGEAFF.

This clone came up a few times. In the same sample, other DNA sequences code for this CDR3. The genes are TRBV7-9 and TRBJ2-1; TRBD2 agrees at 7 bases. Germline CDR1 reads SEHNR; CDR2 reads FQNEAQ (reference sequence). The CDR3 spans 15 residues. With 0 bases clipped from V and 4 bases from J, the junction kept 3 bases outside the gene matches. CDR3 DNA: TGTGCCAGCAGCTTAGCGGGAGGGCGGTACAATGAGCAGTTCTTC. Encoded protein: CASSLAGGRYNEQFF.

The chain couples TRBV28 to TRBJ1-2, with 7 bases matching TRBD1. The CDR3 totals 13 residues. Germline V lookup: CDR1 MDHEN, CDR2 SYDVKM. J lost 6 bases, V lost 2 bases, and 3 bases had no gene match. CDR3 sequence (DNA): TGTGCCAGCAGTTTAAGGGGGCCGGATGGCTACACCTTC. It is translated as CASSLRGPDGYTF.